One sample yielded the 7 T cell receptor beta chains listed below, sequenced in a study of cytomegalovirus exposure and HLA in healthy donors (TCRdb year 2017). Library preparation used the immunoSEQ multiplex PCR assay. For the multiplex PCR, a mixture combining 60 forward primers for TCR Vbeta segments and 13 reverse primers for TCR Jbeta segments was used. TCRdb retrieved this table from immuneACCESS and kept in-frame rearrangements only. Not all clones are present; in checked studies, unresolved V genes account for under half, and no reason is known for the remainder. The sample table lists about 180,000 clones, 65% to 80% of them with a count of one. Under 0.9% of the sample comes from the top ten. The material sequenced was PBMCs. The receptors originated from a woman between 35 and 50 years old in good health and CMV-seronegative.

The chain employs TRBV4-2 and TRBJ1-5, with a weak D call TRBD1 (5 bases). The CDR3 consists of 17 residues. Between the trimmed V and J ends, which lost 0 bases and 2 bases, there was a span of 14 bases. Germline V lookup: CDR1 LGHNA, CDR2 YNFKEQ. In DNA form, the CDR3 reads TGTGCCAGCAGCCAAGATCCCTCTGAAGGGGGCAATCAGCCCCAGCATTTT. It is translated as CASSQDPSEGGNQPQHF.

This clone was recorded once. In DNA, the CDR3 is TGTGCCAGCCTACAGGAAACTGAAGCTTTCTTT. Translating it yields CASLQETEAFF. V gene TRBV28 combines with J gene TRBJ1-1; perhaps TRBD1 as D (5 bases). The CDR3 covers 11 residues. Trimming cost V 8 bases and J 5 bases, with 9 bases left between them. Per the germline V gene, CDR1 is MDHEN and CDR2 is SYDVKM.

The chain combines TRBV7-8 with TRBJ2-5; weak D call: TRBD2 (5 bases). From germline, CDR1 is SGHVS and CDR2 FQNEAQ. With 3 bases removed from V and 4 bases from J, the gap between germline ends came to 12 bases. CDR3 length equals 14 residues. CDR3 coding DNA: TGTGCCAGCAGCTTTACTAGTGTACGAGAGACCCAGTACTTC. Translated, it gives CASSFTSVRETQYF.

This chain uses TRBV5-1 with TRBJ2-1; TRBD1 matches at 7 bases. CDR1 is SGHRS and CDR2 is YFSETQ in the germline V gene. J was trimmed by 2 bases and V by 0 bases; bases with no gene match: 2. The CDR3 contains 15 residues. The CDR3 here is CASSLAGQPYNEQFF. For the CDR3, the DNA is TGCGCCAGCAGCTTGGCGGGACAGCCCTACAATGAGCAGTTCTTC.

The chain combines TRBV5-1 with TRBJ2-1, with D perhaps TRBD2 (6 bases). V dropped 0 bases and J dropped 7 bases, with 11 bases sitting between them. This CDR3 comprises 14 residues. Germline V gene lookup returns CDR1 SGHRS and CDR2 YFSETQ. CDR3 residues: CASSLAALANEQFF. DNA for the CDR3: TGCGCCAGCAGCTTGGCCGCTCTAGCGAATGAGCAGTTCTTC.

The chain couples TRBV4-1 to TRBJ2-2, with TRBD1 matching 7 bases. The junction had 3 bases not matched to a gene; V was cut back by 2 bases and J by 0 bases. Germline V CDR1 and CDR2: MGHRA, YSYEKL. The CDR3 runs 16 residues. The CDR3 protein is CASSQRGQPNTGELFF. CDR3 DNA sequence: TGCGCCAGCAGCCAACGGGGACAGCCGAACACCGGGGAGCTGTTTTTT.

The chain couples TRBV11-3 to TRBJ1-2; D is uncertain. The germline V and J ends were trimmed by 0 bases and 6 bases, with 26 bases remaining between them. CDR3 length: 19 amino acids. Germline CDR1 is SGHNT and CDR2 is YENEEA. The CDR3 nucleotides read TGTGCCAGCAGCTTAGATCCCCTGCGCTCCAATATAGAAAGAGATGGCTACACCTTC. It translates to CASSLDPLRSNIERDGYTF.